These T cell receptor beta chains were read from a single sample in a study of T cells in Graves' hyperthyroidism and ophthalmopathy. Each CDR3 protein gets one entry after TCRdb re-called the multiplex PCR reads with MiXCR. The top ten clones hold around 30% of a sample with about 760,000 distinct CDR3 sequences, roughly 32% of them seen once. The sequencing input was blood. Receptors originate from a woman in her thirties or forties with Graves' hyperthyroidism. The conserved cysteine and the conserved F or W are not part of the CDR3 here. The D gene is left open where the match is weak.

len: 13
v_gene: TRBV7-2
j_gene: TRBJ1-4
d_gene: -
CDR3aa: ASSLGGVGGEKLF

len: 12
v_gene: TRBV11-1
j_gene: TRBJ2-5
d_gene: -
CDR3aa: ASSLGVSKETQY

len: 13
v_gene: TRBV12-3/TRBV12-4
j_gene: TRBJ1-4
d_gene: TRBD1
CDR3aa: ASSPWDRENEKLF

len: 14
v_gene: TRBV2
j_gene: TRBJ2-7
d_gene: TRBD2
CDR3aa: ASSAGAGLEQGEQY

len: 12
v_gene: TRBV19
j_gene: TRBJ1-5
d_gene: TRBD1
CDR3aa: ASSIPGGSQPQH

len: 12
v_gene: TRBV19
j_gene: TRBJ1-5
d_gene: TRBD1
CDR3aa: ASGGQGGNQPQH

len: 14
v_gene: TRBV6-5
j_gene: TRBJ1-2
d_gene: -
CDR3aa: ASSFFPTTGFNGYT

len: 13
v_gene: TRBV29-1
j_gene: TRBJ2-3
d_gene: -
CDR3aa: SVESPSAVTDTQY

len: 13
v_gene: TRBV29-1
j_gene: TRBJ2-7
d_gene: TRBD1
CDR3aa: SVVKGTGGYNEQY

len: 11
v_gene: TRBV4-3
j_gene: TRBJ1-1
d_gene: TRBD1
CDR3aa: ASRQGVGTEAF

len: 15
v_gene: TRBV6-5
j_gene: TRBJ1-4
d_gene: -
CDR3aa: ASSYTRDSATNEKLF

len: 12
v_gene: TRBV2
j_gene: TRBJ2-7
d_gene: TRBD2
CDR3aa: ASRVAGSSYEQY

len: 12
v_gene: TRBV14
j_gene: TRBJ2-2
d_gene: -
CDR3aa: ASSQDVTTGELF

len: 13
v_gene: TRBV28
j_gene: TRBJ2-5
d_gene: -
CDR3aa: ASSLWTAVTETQY

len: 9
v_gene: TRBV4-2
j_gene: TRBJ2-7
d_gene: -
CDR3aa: ASSQVGEQY

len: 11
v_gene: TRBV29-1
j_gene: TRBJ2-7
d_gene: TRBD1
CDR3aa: SARTGHSYEQY

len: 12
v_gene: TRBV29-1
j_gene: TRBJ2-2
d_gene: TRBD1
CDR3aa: SGRGQALTGELF

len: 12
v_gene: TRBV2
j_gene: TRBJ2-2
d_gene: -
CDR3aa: ASGGYEVPGELF

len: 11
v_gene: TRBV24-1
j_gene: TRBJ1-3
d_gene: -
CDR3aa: AWTQSMGNTIY

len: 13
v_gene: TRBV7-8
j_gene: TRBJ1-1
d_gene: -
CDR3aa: ASSQPYLEGGAAF

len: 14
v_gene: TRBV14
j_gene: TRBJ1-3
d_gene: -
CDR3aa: ASSLRVGTQGNTIY

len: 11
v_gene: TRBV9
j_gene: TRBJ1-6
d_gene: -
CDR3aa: ASSQETVSPLH

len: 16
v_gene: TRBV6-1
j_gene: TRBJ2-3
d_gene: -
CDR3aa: ASSEVNSLAFSTDTQY

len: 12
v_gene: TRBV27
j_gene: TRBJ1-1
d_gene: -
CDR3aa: ASSWAGLNTEAF

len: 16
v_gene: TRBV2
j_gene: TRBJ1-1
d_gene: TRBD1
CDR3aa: ASSLKARGLLMNTEAF

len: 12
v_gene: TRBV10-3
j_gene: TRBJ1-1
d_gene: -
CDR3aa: ASSSRARATEAF

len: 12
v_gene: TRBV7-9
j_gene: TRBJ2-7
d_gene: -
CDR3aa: ASSLAGVGYEQY

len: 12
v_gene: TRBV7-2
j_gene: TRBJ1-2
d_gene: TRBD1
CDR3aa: ASSSGQGFGGYT

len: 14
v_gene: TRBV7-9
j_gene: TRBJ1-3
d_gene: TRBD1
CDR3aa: ASTLQQGVEGNTIY

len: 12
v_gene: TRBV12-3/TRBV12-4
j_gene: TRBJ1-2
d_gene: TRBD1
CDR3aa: ASRRRDRNYGYT

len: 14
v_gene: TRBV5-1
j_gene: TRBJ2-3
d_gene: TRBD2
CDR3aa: ASSYLSGGGGDTQY

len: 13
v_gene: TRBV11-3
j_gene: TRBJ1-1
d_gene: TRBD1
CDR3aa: ASSCRDRVRAEAF

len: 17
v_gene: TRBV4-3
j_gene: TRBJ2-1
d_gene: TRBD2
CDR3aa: ASSQEEGSGGLIGNEQF

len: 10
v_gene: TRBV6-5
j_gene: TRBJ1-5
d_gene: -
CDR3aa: ASATVGAPQH

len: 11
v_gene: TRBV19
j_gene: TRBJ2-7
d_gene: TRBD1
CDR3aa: ASGQGSGGEQY

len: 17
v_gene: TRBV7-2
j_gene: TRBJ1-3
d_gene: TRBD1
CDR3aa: ASSPIRGHRQLSGNTIY

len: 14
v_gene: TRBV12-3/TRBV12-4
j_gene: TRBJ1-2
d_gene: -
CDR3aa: ASSSPRGTYAMGYT

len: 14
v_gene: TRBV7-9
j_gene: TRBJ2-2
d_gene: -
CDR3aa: ASSLGVTRDAGELF

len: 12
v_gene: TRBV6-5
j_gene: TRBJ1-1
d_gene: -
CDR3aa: ASSKGWGGTEAF

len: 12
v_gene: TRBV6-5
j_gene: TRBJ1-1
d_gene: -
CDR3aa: ASSPVIALGAIV

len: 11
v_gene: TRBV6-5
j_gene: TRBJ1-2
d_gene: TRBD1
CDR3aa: ASSEQGRDGYT

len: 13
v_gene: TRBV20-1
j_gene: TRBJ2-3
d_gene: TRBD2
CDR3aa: SAKGTSGISNTQY

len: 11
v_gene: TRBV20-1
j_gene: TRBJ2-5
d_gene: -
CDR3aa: SAPAEGYETQY

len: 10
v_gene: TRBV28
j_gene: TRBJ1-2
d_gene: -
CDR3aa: ARTQGIYGYT